This T cell receptor beta chain was captured in a study of OX40 agonist ivuxolimab in advanced cancers. Study in general: Ivuxolimab was delivered to patients intravenously every 2 weeks at doses spanning 0.01 to 10 mg/kg. Eligibility rules accepted prior anti-PD-1, anti-PD-L1 or anti-CTLA-4 therapy, and 30% to 40% had some. Study-wide points: Antigens targeted by the expanded peripheral T cells were not determined.

The table came from immunoSEQ multiplex PCR; TCRdb's copy has only in-frame clones and leaves some out. Of around 38,000 clones listed, 70% to 85% are singletons. A remark on this clone: What it binds is not known.

V shed 0 bases and J shed 5 bases, with 8 bases lying between them. Germline CDR1 is GTSNPN and CDR2 is SVGIG (reference sequence). CDR3 length: 13 amino acids. Drawing of blood for sampling happened at baseline, at cycle 4 day 1, and at cycle 7 day 1. The chain employs TRBV30 and TRBJ1-3; D gene ambiguous. The sequencing here drew on CD4+ or CD8+ T cells sorted from blood, taken in a trial of the OX40 agonist ivuxolimab. The clonotype comes from an adult with an advanced solid tumor such as melanoma, head and neck, liver or kidney cancer. CDR3 sequence reads: CAWSVNGRNTIYF. The CDR3 nucleotides read TGTGCCTGGAGTGTAAACGGACGAAACACCATATATTTT.